This T cell receptor beta chain was identified during a study of breast tumors, draining lymph nodes, adjacent tissues. Regarding the study as a whole: Tumor repertoires ranked between lymph nodes and nontumor tissue in diversity, with V and J gene preferences. Data fit most tumor T cells coming from lymph node, expanding in tumor. Luminal-like breast cancer showed significantly greater tumor-nontumor repertoire similarity than basal-like breast cancer did.

Samples came from axillary lymph nodes draining the breast cancer. The CDR3 is 13 amino acids. CDR1 WSHSY and CDR2 SAAADI come from the germline V gene. The V end lost 4 bases, the J end lost 4 bases, and 10 bases lay between the germline ends. On this clonotype: Its antigen remains unidentified.

TCRdb passed the multiplex PCR reads through MiXCR, listing each CDR3 protein once. The repertoire includes approximately 200,000 distinct CDR3 sequences, approximately 33% of them detected once, and 4% to 4.5% sits in the top ten. The receptor was derived from a female donor with breast cancer. Some clones in this sample may be carry-over from other donors' samples. The chain recombines TRBV10-2 with TRBJ1-2; possible D gene TRBD1, 5 bases. The sample consisted of axillary lymph node tissue. The CDR3, as DNA: TGCGCCAGCAGTGTAGAAGGGGTCTATGGCTACACCTTC. It is translated as CASSVEGVYGYTF.